One and the same sample provided the 13 T cell receptor beta chains below, sequenced in a study of T cell responses to AZD1222 COVID-19 vaccine. Produced via immunoSEQ multiplex PCR; TCRdb's table is partial and in-frame only. The sample holds roughly 130,000 clones, around 90% seen once. Sequencing used peripheral blood, obtained on day 0 of AZD1222 vaccination. These receptors came from an adult in good health.

The V call is TRBV4-1, the J call TRBJ2-3; no reliable D call. Trimming shortened V by 0 bases and J by 10 bases, and 11 bases separated the two germline ends. The CDR3 has 13 amino acids. Germline V gene sequence: CDR1 MGHRA, CDR2 YSYEKL. The CDR3 coding sequence is TGCGCCAGCAGCCAAGATAAGTGGCAGGCGCAGTATTTT. Its protein product is CASSQDKWQAQYF.

The chain uses TRBV9 and TRBJ2-3; D remains unclear. The V and J ends lost 2 bases and 0 bases respectively, with 10 bases between them. Germline lookup yields CDR1 SGDLS and CDR2 YYNGEE. The length of the CDR3 is 15 residues. For the CDR3, the DNA is TGTGCCAGCAGCGTGGCTCCCTCTAGCACAGATACGCAGTATTTT. Amino acid sequence: CASSVAPSSTDTQYF.

The rearrangement uses TRBV11-3 and TRBJ2-5; D is unclear. Trimming shortened V by 2 bases and J by 6 bases, and 10 bases separated the two germline ends. This CDR3 is 13 amino acids long. Germline lookup yields CDR1 SGHNT and CDR2 YENEEA. This CDR3 reads CASSLLNSQTQYF. In DNA, the CDR3 is TGTGCCAGCAGCTTATTAAATTCGCAGACCCAGTACTTC. The variable domain in full, with the rest retrieved from reference TRBV11-3 and TRBJ2-5, is EAGVVQSPRYKIIEKKQPVAFWCNPISGHNTLYWYLQNLGQGPELLIRYENEEAVDDSQLPKDRFSAERLKGVDSTLKIQPAELGDSAVYLCASSLLNSQTQYFGPGTRLLVL.

The CDR3 loop reads CASSQMAAGSNQPQHF. As DNA, the CDR3 is TGCGCCAGCAGCCAGATGGCCGCGGGAAGCAATCAGCCCCAGCATTTT. The genes are TRBV4-1 and TRBJ1-5, with D uncertain. The V and J ends lost 3 bases and 1 base respectively, with 13 bases between them. The CDR3 covers 16 residues. Germline-derived CDR1 and CDR2 are MGHRA and YSYEKL.

The chain links TRBV6-7 to TRBJ2-3; D tentatively reads TRBD1 or TRBD2 (5 bases each). TRBV6-7 is marked as an open reading frame, function uncertain. The CDR3 extends over 17 amino acids. V was clipped by 0 bases and J by 2 bases, with 15 bases between them. Here the CDR3 DNA reads TGTGCCAGCAGTTACTCGACGGGACGCCACTCCACAGATACGCAGTATTTT. Its protein product is CASSYSTGRHSTDTQYF.

The rearrangement joins TRBV11-2 to TRBJ2-1; D is perhaps TRBD1 or TRBD2 (6 bases each). V was shortened by 2 bases and J by 0 bases, with 17 bases between the two germline ends. CDR3 size: 18 residues. The germline V gene has CDR1 SGHAT and CDR2 FQNNGV. CDR3: CASSLPGAFTPSYNEQFF. The CDR3 DNA reads TGTGCCAGCAGCTTACCGGGGGCATTTACGCCCTCCTACAATGAGCAGTTCTTC. The complete variable domain, with remaining parts taken from reference TRBV11-2 and TRBJ2-1, reads EAGVAQSPRYKIIEKRQSVAFWCNPISGHATLYWYQQILGQGPKLLIQFQNNGVVDDSQLPKDRFSAERLKGVDSTLKIQPAKLEDSAVYLCASSLPGAFTPSYNEQFFGPGTRLTVL.

The rearrangement joins TRBV5-8 to TRBJ2-1; no firm D call. The CDR3 is 16 amino acids. The germline gives CDR1 SGHTS, CDR2 YDEGEE. V dropped 4 bases and J dropped 3 bases, with 17 bases sitting between them. CDR3 coding DNA: TGTGCCAGCAGCGCCTCGAAAAAGACGCTCTACAATGAGCAGTTCTTC. This codes for CASSASKKTLYNEQFF.

The sample holds one count of this clone. The chain joins TRBV7-3 to TRBJ2-1, with unresolved D. The germline V and J ends were trimmed by 5 bases and 0 bases, with 14 bases remaining between them. This CDR3 region has 16 residues. Germline V gene data show CDR1 as SGHTA and CDR2 as FQGTGA. CDR3 sequence reads: CASSPSPGVSYNEQFF. DNA of the CDR3: TGTGCCAGCAGCCCCAGCCCGGGCGTCTCCTACAATGAGCAGTTCTTC.

The chain carries TRBV7-8 and TRBJ1-4; weak D call: TRBD1 (5 bases). The germline V gene encodes CDR1 SGHVS and CDR2 FQNEAQ. Trimming removed 1 base from V and 7 bases from J, with 10 bases in between. There are 14 residues in the CDR3. CDR3 sequence (DNA): TGTGCCAGCAGCTTAGGGGGCGATAGTGAAAAACTGTTTTTT. Translated: CASSLGGDSEKLFF.

The rearrangement joins TRBV19 to TRBJ1-5; D may be TRBD1 (6 bases). The V gene lost 3 bases and the J gene lost 0 bases, with 9 bases spanning the gap. CDR3 length: 15 residues. Germline V gene sequence: CDR1 LNHDA, CDR2 SQIVND (reference sequence). CDR3 sequence reads: CASSIPGDSNQPQHF. The CDR3 bases are TGTGCCAGTAGTATCCCAGGGGATAGCAATCAGCCCCAGCATTTT.

This clone showed up just once. The V and J genes are TRBV5-4 and TRBJ2-3; no definite D call. Trimming stripped 4 bases from V and 5 bases from J, with 14 bases between. CDR3 length: 14 residues. Germline V gene sequence: CDR1 SGHNT, CDR2 YYREEE (reference sequence). The CDR3 loop reads CASSGAGFRDTQYF. In nucleotides, the CDR3 is TGTGCCAGCAGCGGCGCTGGGTTCCGAGATACGCAGTATTTT. Complete variable domain (other parts from reference TRBV5-4 and TRBJ2-3): ETGVTQSPTHLIKTRGQQVTLRCSSQSGHNTVSWYQQALGQGPQFIFQYYREEENGRGNFPPRFSGLQFPNYSSELNVNALELDDSALYLCASSGAGFRDTQYFGPGTRLTVL.

The sample holds one count of this clone. The chain employs TRBV9 and TRBJ2-1, with 8 nucleotides matching TRBD1. CDR1 SGDLS and CDR2 YYNGEE come from the germline V gene. The J segment lost 0 bases and the V segment lost 4 bases, leaving 3 bases of the junction unmatched. This CDR3 has 15 amino acids. CDR3: CASSPGTGSYNEQFF. The CDR3 DNA reads TGTGCCAGCAGCCCCGGGACAGGCTCCTACAATGAGCAGTTCTTC.

V usage is TRBV5-1 and J usage is TRBJ2-5, with 7 bases aligning to TRBD2. Germline trimming cut 4 bases from V and 1 base from J; bases unmatched to any gene: 1. The CDR3 is 13 amino acids. Germline V gene sequence: CDR1 SGHRS, CDR2 YFSETQ. CDR3 coding DNA: TGCGCCAGCAGCCCGGGGGGCCAAGAGACCCAGTACTTC. It codes for CASSPGGQETQYF.